These 3 T cell receptor beta chains came from one sample sequenced in a study of T cell responses to AZD1222 COVID-19 vaccine. The assay was immunoSEQ multiplex PCR, and TCRdb's table has in-frame clones only and misses some. The sample lists around 150,000 clones; 94% were seen once. The starting material was peripheral blood, obtained 28 days after the second AZD1222 dose. The receptor set was obtained from an adult who received the AZD1222 COVID-19 vaccine.

The chain links TRBV30 to TRBJ1-5; no definite D call. Germline CDR1 and CDR2: GTSNPN and SVGIG (reference sequence). The CDR3 is made up of 14 amino acids. V lost 1 base to trimming and J lost 0 bases, with 7 bases between them. The CDR3 is CAWSEGNSNQPQHF. The CDR3 region has the DNA TGTGCCTGGAGTGAGGGAAATAGCAATCAGCCCCAGCATTTT.

The CDR3 loop is CASGMWGDTDTQYF. CDR3 nucleotides: TGTGCCAGTGGAATGTGGGGAGACACAGATACGCAGTATTTT. The rearrangement links TRBV19 to TRBJ2-3; D is possibly TRBD2 (5 bases). Per the germline V gene, CDR1 is LNHDA and CDR2 is SQIVND (reference sequence). The CDR3 consists of 14 residues. V lost 8 bases to trimming and J lost 2 bases, with 14 bases between them.

V gene TRBV6-5 combines with J gene TRBJ2-1; D uncertain. Looked up from germline, CDR1 is MNHEY and CDR2 is SVGAGI. The CDR3 has 15 residues. V was clipped by 6 bases and J by 6 bases, with 18 bases between them. CDR3 residues: CASRPQDAAGNEQFF. The CDR3 region has the DNA TGTGCCAGCAGGCCCCAGGACGCCGCTGGCAATGAGCAGTTCTTC.